This T cell receptor beta chain was found in a study of tissue T cells after allogeneic stem cell transplantation. The study, taken as a whole, reports: Some tissue clones might be persisting host cells; their alloreactivity or antigen specificity was not determined. Only a limited share of tissue TCRs appeared in blood or spleen. TCR repertoires tracked anatomic similarity, regardless of disease or transplant status.

V was clipped by 5 bases and J by 1 base, with 6 bases between them. The germline gives CDR1 FNHDT, CDR2 SITEND (reference sequence). CDR3 length: 12 amino acids. CDR3 sequences, V/J genes, frequencies and template counts came from survey-depth TCRbeta sequencing. Profiling relied on immunoSEQ multiplex PCR, and the TCRdb table lists in-frame clones only, not all of them. The sample holds roughly 21,000 clones, 60% to 80% seen once. In the case of this clone: Its antigen is unidentified. Mouse germline and gene names are used. The read halts 1 residue ahead of the CDR3 end, with the missing end drawn from the germline J gene.

The sequenced sample was blood. The V call is TRBV19, the J call TRBJ1-1; D not resolved. The source of this sequence is a female BALB/c mouse in good health. The mouse line has the MHC haplotype H2-d. The CDR3 bases that were read are TGTGCCAGCAGGTCAGGAAACACAGAAGTCTTC. Encoded protein: CASRSGNTEVF. The CDR3 reads in full as CASRSGNTEVFF.